This TCR beta chain derives from a study of control samples from healthy donors and cancer patients. CDR1 and CDR2 (germline): SGHVS, FQNEAQ. Trimming took 6 bases from V and 10 from J, leaving 16 bases between them. This CDR3 contains 14 residues. Sequenced by immunoSEQ multiplex PCR; TCRdb stores in-frame clones only, minus some. The sample gives around 100,000 clones, around nine tenths of which show up once; 3% is in the top ten. The sample holds a few counts of this clone. The origin of this receptor is a human donor in good health. The donor label of this sample is uncertain. This chain uses TRBV7-8 with TRBJ1-6; D may be TRBD1 (6 bases). Source material: blood. DNA for the CDR3: TGTGCCAGCAGTGGAGGGGGGAATAGGTCACCCCTCCACTTT. Translated: CASSGGGNRSPLHF.